Following are 9 T cell receptor beta chains from one sample sequenced in a study of blood T cell repertoires in COVID-19. Method: immunoSEQ multiplex PCR; TCRdb's copy keeps in-frame clones and lacks some. The sample has 250,000 to 350,000 clones, around 86% seen once. Sequencing was performed on peripheral blood. The receptors stem from a young woman with active or convalescent COVID-19.

The CDR3 loop is CASSFGRSVPGELFF. The CDR3, as DNA: TGTGCCAGCAGCTTTGGTAGGAGTGTGCCCGGGGAGCTGTTTTTT. The J gene is TRBJ2-2, the V gene TRBV5-4; D gene ambiguous. Germline CDR1 reads SGHNT; CDR2 reads YYREEE (reference sequence). This CDR3 is built from 15 residues. V dropped 2 bases and J dropped 6 bases, with 14 bases sitting between them.

The chain has TRBV30 and TRBJ2-1; D possibly corresponds to TRBD2 (6 bases). Germline CDR1 GTSNPN, CDR2 SVGIG (reference sequence). Trimming removed 5 bases at V and 7 bases at J, with 21 bases between. This CDR3 has 15 residues. The CDR3 protein is CAWEKFGTPSNEQFF. Here the CDR3 DNA reads TGTGCCTGGGAAAAATTCGGGACTCCCAGTAATGAGCAGTTCTTC.

This clone was seen only a few times. The gene calls are TRBV7-9 and TRBJ1-1, with D maybe TRBD1 (6 bases). CDR1 and CDR2 from the germline V gene are SEHNR and FQNEAQ (reference sequence). V was pared by 5 bases and J by 7 bases, with 8 bases between. The CDR3 covers 11 residues. The CDR3 loop reads CASSAGVEAFF. The CDR3 DNA sequence: TGTGCCAGCAGCGCAGGGGTTGAAGCTTTCTTT.

This clone is a singleton in its sample. The V call is TRBV28, the J call TRBJ1-3; possible D gene TRBD1, 5 bases. Trimming took 8 bases from V and 0 from J, leaving 14 bases between them. The CDR3 contains 15 residues. Germline V gives CDR1 MDHEN, CDR2 SYDVKM. Here the CDR3 DNA reads TGTGCCAGCGGGGTTCGGGGGATCTCTGGAAACACCATATATTTT. Amino acids: CASGVRGISGNTIYF.

This sequence joins TRBV25-1 and TRBJ2-3; 9 bases are a match to TRBD2. There are 14 residues in the CDR3. The junction had 8 bases not matched to a gene; V was cut back by 4 bases and J by 9 bases. In germline, CDR1 is MGHDK, CDR2 SYGVNS. Written as DNA, the CDR3 is TGTGCCAGCAGTGGCGGGGGGGGTAACGGGACGCAGTATTTT. Residues: CASSGGGGNGTQYF.

The chain is built from TRBV28 and TRBJ1-2; the D gene is possibly TRBD1 (5 bases). In germline, CDR1 is MDHEN, CDR2 SYDVKM. The CDR3 consists of 12 residues. V lost 6 bases, J lost 4 bases, and 9 bases lay in between. CDR3 loop: CASSQTVYGYTF. Written as DNA, the CDR3 is TGTGCCAGCAGCCAGACAGTCTATGGCTACACCTTC.

CDR3: CASSRTAREKLFF. The DNA for the CDR3 is TGTGCCAGTAGTAGGACAGCACGTGAAAAACTGTTTTTT. This chain joins TRBV19 and TRBJ1-4, with a weak D call TRBD1 (6 bases). Trimming stripped 4 bases from V and 7 bases from J, with 10 bases between. The CDR3 consists of 13 residues. CDR1 and CDR2 from the germline V gene are LNHDA and SQIVND (reference sequence).

This clone was counted once. V gene TRBV2 combines with J gene TRBJ2-3, with 9 positions matching TRBD2. CDR1 is SNHLY, CDR2 FYNNEI, per germline. V dropped 5 bases and J dropped 4; count of bases not matched to a gene: 4. The CDR3 length is 14 residues. CDR3 bases: TGTGCCAGCAGTTCTAGCGGGGCTCCAGATACGCAGTATTTT. Translated: CASSSSGAPDTQYF.

Only a few counts were recorded for this clone. CDR3 coding DNA: TGTGCCAGCAGCAGAAAGAGGGACACTGAAGCTTTCTTT. This codes for CASSRKRDTEAFF. This sequence joins TRBV7-9 and TRBJ1-1; no reliable D call. This CDR3 region has 13 residues. The germline V gene encodes CDR1 SEHNR and CDR2 FQNEAQ (reference sequence). Trimming shortened V by 5 bases and J by 3 bases, and 10 bases separated the two germline ends.